This record concerns one T cell receptor beta chain sequence. Only in-frame clones appear in the TCRdb table, and some are missing; sequencing was by immunoSEQ multiplex PCR. The table shows some 270,000 clones, with roughly 91% occurring only once. The germline gives CDR1 SQVTM, CDR2 ANQGSEA. Trimming removed 7 bases from V and 2 bases from J, with 15 bases in between. The CDR3 is 13 amino acids. The record originates from a study of blood T cell repertoires in COVID-19. Study overall: Both acute and convalescent COVID-19 samples were obtained from the United States, Italy and Spain. PBMCs, B-cell-depleted T cells, or T cells provided the cDNA or gDNA that made up the material.

Sample: peripheral blood. The V gene is TRBV29-1, the J gene TRBJ2-7, with TRBD1 as a possible D gene (5 bases). The receptor was derived from a man aged 30-40 years with acute or convalescent COVID-19. The CDR3 coding sequence is TGCAGCGCCCTACAGGTAACTACCTACGAGCAGTACTTC. Encoded protein: CSALQVTTYEQYF.